These 10 T cell receptor beta chains were all obtained from the same sample, sequenced in a study of T cell responses to AZD1222 COVID-19 vaccine. Some clones are missing from TCRdb's copy, which holds only in-frame ones; the method was immunoSEQ multiplex PCR. The sample lists about 130,000 clones; 85% to 95% were seen once. The sequencing used peripheral blood, collected on day 0 of AZD1222 vaccination. The receptors originated from an adult in good health.

The CDR3, as DNA: TGTGCCAGCAGCTTAGCGCGCGGCTTTGCTAGCACAGATACGCAGTATTTT. It encodes CASSLARGFASTDTQYF. This chain links TRBV7-2 with TRBJ2-3; D unclear. CDR1 and CDR2 (germline): SGHTA, FQGNSA. The V end was cut by 0 bases, the J end by 0 bases, with 13 bases between. This CDR3 region has 17 residues.

J is TRBJ1-6 and V is TRBV6-5; D call uncertain. Germline V gives CDR1 MNHEY, CDR2 SVGAGI. Trimming shortened V by 7 bases and J by 7 bases, and 17 bases separated the two germline ends. The CDR3 has 15 amino acids. CDR3 nucleotide sequence: TGTGCCAGCATTAAGCAGAGGCTACTGAATTCACCCCTCCACTTT. Amino acid sequence: CASIKQRLLNSPLHF.

This sequence joins TRBV24-1 and TRBJ2-3, with 10 bases lining up with TRBD2. The CDR3 runs 14 residues. Trimming cost V 9 bases and J 4 bases; bases outside gene matches: 6. The germline V gene encodes CDR1 KGHDR and CDR2 SFDVKD. This CDR3 is CATGSGGAADTQYF. CDR3 bases: TGTGCCACCGGGAGCGGGGGGGCCGCAGATACGCAGTATTTT.

This clone has just one count. The chain couples TRBV5-6 to TRBJ1-4; maybe TRBD1 (5 bases). Germline lookup yields CDR1 SGHDT and CDR2 YYEEEE. V was trimmed by 5 bases and J by 4 bases, leaving 15 bases between them. This CDR3 comprises 15 residues. The CDR3 sequence is CASRPTDSVNEKLFF. As DNA, the CDR3 is TGTGCCAGCAGACCCACTGACAGCGTTAATGAAAAACTGTTTTTT.

V and J are TRBV28 and TRBJ1-2; a possible D gene is TRBD1 (6 bases). This CDR3 spans 15 amino acids. V lost 5 bases and J lost 4, with 17 bases in between. Germline CDR1 and CDR2: MDHEN and SYDVKM. The CDR3: CASSPSRGAGYGYTF. The DNA for the CDR3 is TGTGCCAGCAGTCCCTCCCGGGGGGCCGGCTATGGCTACACCTTC.

V gene TRBV28 combines with J gene TRBJ2-5, with D possibly matching TRBD2 (5 bases). V was clipped by 5 bases and J by 3 bases, with 13 bases between them. In germline, CDR1 is MDHEN, CDR2 SYDVKM. The CDR3 length is 14 residues. CDR3 sequence (DNA): TGTGCCAGCAGTCCCTCGGACTGGGAAGAGACCCAGTACTTC. Translation: CASSPSDWEETQYF.

The rearrangement uses TRBV7-2 and TRBJ2-1, with D perhaps matching TRBD1 (6 bases). V lost 5 bases and J 0 bases, leaving 17 bases between the germline ends. The CDR3 runs 17 residues. CDR1 and CDR2 from the germline V gene are SGHTA and FQGNSA. The CDR3 nucleotides read TGTGCCAGCAGCGGGGCGGGTCGAGGGGGCTCCTACAATGAGCAGTTCTTC. It codes for CASSGAGRGGSYNEQFF.

This chain links TRBV9 with TRBJ1-2; tentative D call: TRBD1 (6 bases). This CDR3 has 19 residues. The germline V gene encodes CDR1 SGDLS and CDR2 YYNGEE. The V end was cut by 4 bases, the J end by 3 bases, with 28 bases between. The CDR3 DNA sequence: TGTGCCAGCAGCTCGCCAGGGGACTCCCGAAGAAATACCCACTATGGCTACACCTTC. It encodes CASSSPGDSRRNTHYGYTF.

This clone was found once. The CDR3 loop is CASSESKGAHEQYF. Here the CDR3 DNA reads TGCGCCAGCAGTGAGTCGAAGGGGGCCCACGAGCAGTACTTC. This chain joins TRBV10-2 and TRBJ2-7, with 7 bases identical to TRBD1. Germline CDR1 and CDR2: WSHSY and SAAADI. After removal of 0 bases from V and 5 bases from J, the junction contained 4 bases not matched to a gene. This CDR3 has 14 residues.

CDR3 DNA: TGTGCCAGCAGCTTAGGGGGGACAGGGGTGAATGAGCAGTTCTTC. It specifies CASSLGGTGVNEQFF. The rearrangement links TRBV7-8 to TRBJ2-1, with 10 bases aligning to TRBD1. The J segment lost 7 bases and the V segment lost 1 base, leaving 4 bases of the junction unmatched. Germline CDR1 and CDR2: SGHVS and FQNEAQ. This CDR3 contains 15 residues.